At least ten counts were recorded for the clone carrying this TCR beta chain. Assembly of TCR beta libraries relied on iRepertoire HTBI primers together with Arm-PCR of CDR3 regions. TCRdb analysed the multiplex PCR reads with MiXCR anew, one entry per CDR3 protein. The sample lists around 400,000 distinct CDR3 sequences, about 15% seen once, with 7.8% in the top ten. This sample's time point: newly diagnosed GD, antithyroid drugs for less than 3 months. Construction of the TCR library relied on RNA isolated from PBMCs. The data are from a study of regulatory T cells in long-lasting Graves disease. V gave up 6 bases and J gave up 1 base; unmatched junction bases: 13. In germline, CDR1 is MDHEN, CDR2 SYDVKM. The CDR3 has 18 amino acids. These same records also appear under a second study, on T cells in Graves' hyperthyroidism and ophthalmopathy. That study reports: Peripheral blood also featured most of the thyroid clonotypes expanded above 0.001.

The starting material was peripheral blood mononuclear cells (PBMCs), obtained at new diagnosis, from a patient treated with antithyroid drugs. The chain links TRBV28 to TRBJ2-4; TRBD1 matches at 9 bases. The TCR sequence derives from a woman between 40 and 55 years old with Graves disease. The CDR3 DNA reads as TGTGCCAGCAGCCGGATTGGACAGGGGATGGAGGCCAAAAACATTCAGTACTTC. This encodes CASSRIGQGMEAKNIQYF.